The present TCR beta chain was sequenced within a study of cytomegalovirus exposure and HLA in healthy donors. Study conclusions and caveats: The study designated around 150 TCR beta chains cytomegalovirus-associated.

Germline trimming cut 0 bases from V and 6 bases from J; bases unmatched to any gene: 12. The V gene's germline CDR1 is MGHRA and CDR2 YSYEKL. This CDR3 is 17 amino acids long. About this clone itself: Antigen: not known.

The method was immunoSEQ multiplex PCR; TCRdb's version includes in-frame clones alone and lacks a portion of them. The sample yields about 160,000 clones, less than 95% seen once. The sample taken for sequencing was PBMCs. The chain uses TRBV4-1 and TRBJ1-2, with TRBD1 identical over 8 bases. This receptor was obtained from a woman younger than 30 in good health and CMV-seropositive. The CDR3 sequence is CASSQDPPLDREDGYTF. CDR3 bases: TGCGCCAGCAGCCAAGATCCTCCGTTGGACAGGGAAGATGGCTACACCTTC.